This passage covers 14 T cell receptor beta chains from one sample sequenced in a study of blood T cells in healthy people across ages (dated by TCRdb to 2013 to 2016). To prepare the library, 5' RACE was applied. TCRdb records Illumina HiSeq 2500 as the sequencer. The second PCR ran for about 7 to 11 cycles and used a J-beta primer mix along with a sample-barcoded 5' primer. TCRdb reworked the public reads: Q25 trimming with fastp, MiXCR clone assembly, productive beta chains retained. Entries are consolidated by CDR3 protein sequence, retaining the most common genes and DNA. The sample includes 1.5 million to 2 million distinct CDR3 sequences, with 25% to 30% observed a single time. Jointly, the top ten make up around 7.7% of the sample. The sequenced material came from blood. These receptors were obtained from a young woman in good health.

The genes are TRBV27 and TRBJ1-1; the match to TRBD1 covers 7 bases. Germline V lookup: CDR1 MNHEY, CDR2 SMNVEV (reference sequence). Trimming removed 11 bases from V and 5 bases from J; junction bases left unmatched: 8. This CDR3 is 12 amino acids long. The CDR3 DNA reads TGTGCCTCTGACAGGGAAAAAACTGAAGCTTTCTTT. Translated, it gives CASDREKTEAFF.

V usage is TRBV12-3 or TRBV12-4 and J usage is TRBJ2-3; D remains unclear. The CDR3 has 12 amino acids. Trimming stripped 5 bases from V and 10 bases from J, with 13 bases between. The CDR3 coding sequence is TGTGCCAGCAGTCCGGGCCCCCGGGCGCAGTATTTT. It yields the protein CASSPGPRAQYF.

As DNA, the CDR3 is TGTGCCACCAGTGAGGCTAGAGACTCCTACAATGAGCAGTTCTTC. Amino acid sequence: CATSEARDSYNEQFF. The J gene is TRBJ2-1, the V gene TRBV24-1, with D unresolved. V dropped 4 bases and J dropped 0 bases, with 9 bases sitting between them. The CDR3 has 15 residues. Germline V lookup: CDR1 KGHDR, CDR2 SFDVKD.

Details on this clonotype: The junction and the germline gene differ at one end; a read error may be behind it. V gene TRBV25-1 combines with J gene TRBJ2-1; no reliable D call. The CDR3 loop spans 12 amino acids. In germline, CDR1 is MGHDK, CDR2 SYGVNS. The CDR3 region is CAGSLPSNEQFF. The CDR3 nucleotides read TGTGCCGGCAGCCTTCCTTCCAATGAGCAGTTCTTC.

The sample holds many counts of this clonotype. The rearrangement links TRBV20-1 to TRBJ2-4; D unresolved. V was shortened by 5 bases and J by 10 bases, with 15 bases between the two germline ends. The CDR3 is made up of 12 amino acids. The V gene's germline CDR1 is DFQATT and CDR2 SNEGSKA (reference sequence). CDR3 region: CSAYLKVGIQYF. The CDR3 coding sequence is TGCAGTGCTTACCTGAAGGTGGGAATTCAGTACTTC.

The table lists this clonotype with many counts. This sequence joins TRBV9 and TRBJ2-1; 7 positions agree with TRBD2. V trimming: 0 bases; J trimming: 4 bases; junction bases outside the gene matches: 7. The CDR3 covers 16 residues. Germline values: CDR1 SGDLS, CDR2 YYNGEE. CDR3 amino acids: CASSVVGTSEYNEQFF. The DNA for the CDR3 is TGTGCCAGCAGCGTAGTAGGCACTAGCGAATACAATGAGCAGTTCTTC.

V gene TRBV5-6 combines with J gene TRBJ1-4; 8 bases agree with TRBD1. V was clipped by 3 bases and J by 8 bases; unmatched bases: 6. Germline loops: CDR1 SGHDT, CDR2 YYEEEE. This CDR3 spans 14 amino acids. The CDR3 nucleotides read TGTGCCAGCAGCTCCGACAGGGGTGAGGAAAAACTGTTTTTT. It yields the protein CASSSDRGEEKLFF.

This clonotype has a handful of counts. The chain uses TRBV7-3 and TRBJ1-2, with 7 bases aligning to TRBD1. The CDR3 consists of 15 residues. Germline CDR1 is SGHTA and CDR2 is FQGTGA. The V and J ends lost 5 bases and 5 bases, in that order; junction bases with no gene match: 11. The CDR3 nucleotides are TGTGCCAGCAGCCCCGGACAGGCTGACGGGTATGGCTACACCTTC. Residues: CASSPGQADGYGYTF. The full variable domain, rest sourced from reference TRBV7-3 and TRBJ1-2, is GAGVSQTPSNKVTEKGKYVELRCDPISGHTALYWYRQSLGQGPEFLIYFQGTGAADDSGLPNDRFFAVRPEGSVSTLKIQRTERGDSAVYLCASSPGQADGYGYTFGSGTRLTVV.

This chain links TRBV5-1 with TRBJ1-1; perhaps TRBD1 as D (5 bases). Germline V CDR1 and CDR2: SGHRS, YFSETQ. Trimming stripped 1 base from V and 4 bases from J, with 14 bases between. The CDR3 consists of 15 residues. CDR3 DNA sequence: TGCGCCAGCAGCTTGTATGGTCAGGGTGGCACTGAAGCTTTCTTT. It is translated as CASSLYGQGGTEAFF.

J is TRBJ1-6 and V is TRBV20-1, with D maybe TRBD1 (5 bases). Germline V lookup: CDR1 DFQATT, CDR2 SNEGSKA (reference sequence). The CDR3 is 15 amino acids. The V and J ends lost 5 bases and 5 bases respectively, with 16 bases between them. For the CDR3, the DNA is TGCAGTGCTTCAGGGCAGGGTATGGATAATTCACCCCTCCACTTT. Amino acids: CSASGQGMDNSPLHF.

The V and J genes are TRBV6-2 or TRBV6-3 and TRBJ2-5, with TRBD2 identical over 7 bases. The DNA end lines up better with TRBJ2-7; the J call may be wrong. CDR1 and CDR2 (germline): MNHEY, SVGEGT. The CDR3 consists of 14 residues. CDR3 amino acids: CASSPSRGVGEQYF. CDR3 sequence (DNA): TGTGCCAGCAGTCCCTCCCGGGGGGTGGGCGAGCAGTACTTC.

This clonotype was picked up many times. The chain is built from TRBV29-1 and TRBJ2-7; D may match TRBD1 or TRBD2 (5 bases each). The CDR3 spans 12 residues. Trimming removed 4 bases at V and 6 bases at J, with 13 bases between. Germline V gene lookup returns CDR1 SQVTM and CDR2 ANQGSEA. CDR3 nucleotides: TGCAGCGTTGTCTGGGCAGGGAGCGAGCAGTACTTC. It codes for CSVVWAGSEQYF.

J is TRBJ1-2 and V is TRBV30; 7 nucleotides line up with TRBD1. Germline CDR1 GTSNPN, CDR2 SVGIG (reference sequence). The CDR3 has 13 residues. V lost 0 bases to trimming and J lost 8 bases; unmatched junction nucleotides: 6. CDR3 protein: CAWSVQGGGGYTF. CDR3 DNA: TGTGCCTGGAGTGTACAAGGGGGCGGCGGCTACACCTTC.

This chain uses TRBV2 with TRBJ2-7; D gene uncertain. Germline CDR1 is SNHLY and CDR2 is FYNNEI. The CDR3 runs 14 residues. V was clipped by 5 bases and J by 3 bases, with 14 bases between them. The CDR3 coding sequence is TGTGCCAGCAGTTCCGGACCTTCGTACTACGAGCAGTACTTC. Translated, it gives CASSSGPSYYEQYF.